What follows is one T cell receptor beta chain and its context. No antigen is known for it. Base qualities are not at hand, and no much larger clone is one base apart. The trial excluded patients who had a history of autoimmune disease or who were on systemic immunosuppression. Peripheral blood for TCR sequencing was drawn from every dose cohort at baseline, at cycle 4 day 1 and at cycle 7 day 1. Samples came from an open-label, multicenter, first-in-human phase I dose-escalation trial of ivuxolimab. Adults with locally advanced or metastatic head and neck squamous cell, hepatocellular, melanoma or renal cell carcinoma were enrolled in the trial. Before TCR sequencing, CD4+ T cells and CD8+ T cells from peripheral blood were sorted into separate populations. After removal of 0 bases from V and 5 bases from J, the junction retains 5 bases not matched to a gene. Counted from cysteine to phenylalanine, this CDR3 has 15 amino acids. Of all the DNA, just the CDR3 is kept, 45 bases in frame from base 1. CDR1 and CDR2 are drawn from the germline V gene: SGHRS, YFSETQ.

Genomic DNA was isolated from the sorted cells so that the TCRbeta CDR3 region could be sequenced. The immunoSEQ Assay was used to sequence the TCRbeta CDR3 regions. TCRdb re-hosts the immuneACCESS table, in-frame sequences only. Its copies lack some clones; in the studies checked, an unresolved V gene accounts for under half of them, and the cause for the rest is not known. In all, the sample holds around 40,000 clones, and around 81% of those were seen once. The top ten clones comprise 2.5% to 3% of the sample. This sample was included in a study of OX40 agonist ivuxolimab in advanced cancers. Turning to the overall study: Ivuxolimab, which targeted the costimulatory receptor OX40 (CD134), was an agonistic, fully human IgG2 monoclonal antibody. The dose-escalation cohort was 80% to 90% male with a mean age of approximately 59 years, ranging from roughly 20 to 80. Intravenous ivuxolimab was administered to patients every 2 weeks at six dose levels: 0.01, 0.1, 0.3, 1.5, 3 and 10 mg/kg. The purpose of peripheral TCRbeta sequencing was to test whether ivuxolimab changed TCR sequence diversity and led to clonal T-cell expansion. Partial responses were achieved by three dose-escalation patients, of whom one had hepatocellular carcinoma and two had cutaneous melanoma. Patients were allowed to have had prior anti-PD-1, anti-PD-L1 or anti-CTLA-4 therapy, and 40% of the dose-escalation patients had previously received checkpoint inhibitors. The paper covers the monotherapy dose-escalation part of the phase I ivuxolimab trial, which included N ≈ 50 patients. Of the roughly 50 dose-escalation patients, hepatocellular carcinoma was present in about 20, melanoma in approximately 15, renal cell carcinoma in 9 and head and neck cancer in 9. Overall study outcomes, separate from this receptor: The antigen specificity of the peripheral T cells that underwent clonal expansion was not determined. After ivuxolimab, CD8+ T cells had more expanded clones than CD4+ T cells on average. Partial responders in the 0.1-3.0 mg/kg groups had among the lowest normalized peripheral clonal expansion, especially among CD8+ T cells. Low levels of normalized T-cell clonal expansion were also seen in some nonresponding patients. At doses of 0.1 to 3.0 mg/kg, clonal expansion of both CD4+ and CD8+ T cells in blood was seen between baseline and week 6.

The sample was CD4+ or CD8+ T cells sorted from blood, taken in a trial of the OX40 agonist ivuxolimab. The TCR comes from an adult with an advanced solid tumor such as melanoma, head and neck, liver or kidney cancer. The V and J segments used are TRBV5-1 and TRBJ2-1; TRBD1 aligns with 7 central bases. The CDR3 region: CASSLVRQGHNEQFF. The nucleotide sequence is TGCGCCAGCAGCTTGGTAAGACAGGGCCACAATGAGCAGTTCTTC.